These T cell receptor beta chains were read from a single sample in a study of shared clonotypes between healthy human individuals. Profiled with immunoSEQ multiplex PCR; TCRdb holds only in-frame clones, not every one. Altogether over a million clones are present, 75% to 80% being singletons, with the ten largest covering roughly 0.65%. The sample comprised memory CD4+ T cells from PBMCs. These receptor sequences come from a man younger than 35 in good health. Some clones in this sample may be carry-over from other donors' samples. The CDR3 runs from the conserved cysteine through the conserved F or W. D genes are given only for firm matches. The size of a clone is reported for some rows only, either as once, few or many, or as a class for expanded clones.

V gene	clone size	D gene	CDR3 length	J gene	CDR3 protein	CDR3 DNA
TRBV18	.	.	16	TRBJ1-4	CASSLSLPHQNEKLFF	TGTGCCAGCTCCCTCAGCCTTCCACACCAAAATGAAAAACTGTTTTTT
TRBV30	.	.	13	TRBJ1-3	CACTGNSGNTIYF	TGTGCCTGCACTGGGAACTCTGGAAACACCATATATTTT
TRBV27	.	.	15	TRBJ2-6	CASSFGSSGANVLTF	TGTGCCAGCAGTTTCGGCTCTTCTGGGGCCAACGTCCTGACTTTC
TRBV18	few	.	15	TRBJ2-5	CASSPPSGQQETQYF	TGTGCCAGCTCACCACCTAGCGGTCAACAAGAGACCCAGTACTTC
TRBV28	.	.	13	TRBJ1-4	CASRRYSYEKLFF	TGTGCCAGCAGGCGATACAGCTACGAAAAACTGTTTTTT
TRBV5-1	few	.	13	TRBJ2-7	CASSLERAYEQYF	TGCGCCAGCAGCTTGGAGCGAGCCTACGAGCAGTACTTC
TRBV5-4	.	.	14	TRBJ2-1	CASSLELGAGEQFF	TGTGCCAGCAGCTTGGAGCTCGGGGCCGGTGAGCAGTTCTTC
TRBV7-2	.	.	15	TRBJ2-1	CASSFDRGSYNEQFF	TGTGCCAGCAGCTTCGACCGAGGCTCCTACAATGAGCAGTTCTTC
TRBV5-1	.	.	13	TRBJ2-1	CASSWTDQGEQFF	TGCGCCAGCAGTTGGACCGACCAGGGGGAGCAGTTCTTC
TRBV6-1	few	.	11	TRBJ2-1	CASSEIGEQFF	TGTGCCAGCAGTGAAATCGGAGAGCAGTTCTTC
TRBV28	.	TRBD1	14	TRBJ1-1	CASSLEYRGTEAFF	TGTGCCAGCAGTTTAGAATACAGGGGGACTGAAGCTTTCTTT
TRBV5-1	.	TRBD2	18	TRBJ2-3	CASSPEGLAGVGGDTQYF	TGCGCCAGCAGCCCGGAGGGACTAGCGGGGGTCGGAGGTGATACGCAGTATTTT
TRBV19	few	TRBD1	15	TRBJ2-7	CASSISRTGTYEQYF	TGTGCCAGTAGTATTTCGCGGACAGGGACCTACGAGCAGTACTTC
TRBV6-5	.	TRBD2	15	TRBJ2-5	CASRIRDYRQETQYF	TGTGCCAGCAGGATACGGGACTACCGACAAGAGACCCAGTACTTC
TRBV28	.	.	17	TRBJ1-5	CASSLYRADISNQPQHF	TGTGCCAGCAGTTTATATAGGGCAGACATTAGCAATCAGCCCCAGCATTTT